These 9 T cell receptor beta chains were sequenced from one sample in a study of blood T cells in healthy people across ages. It was with a sample-barcoded 5' primer and a J-beta primer mix that a second PCR of about 7 to 12 cycles was run. TCRdb ran MiXCR on the 5' RACE reads and lists one entry per CDR3 protein. The table records over 1,500,000 distinct CDR3 sequences, around 50% of them present only once. What was sequenced was blood. The receptor set was obtained from a woman between 40 and 50 years old in good health.

This clonotype has more than one count but fewer than ten. The chain employs TRBV7-9 and TRBJ2-1; D unclear. CDR3 size: 15 residues. V gave up 3 bases and J gave up 4 bases, with 13 bases separating them. Germline lookup yields CDR1 SEHNR and CDR2 FQNEAQ (reference sequence). The CDR3 DNA sequence: TGTGCCAGCAGCTTGTTAGCCACCGTATACAATGAGCAGTTCTTC. It encodes CASSLLATVYNEQFF.

This clonotype came up a few times. The CDR3 coding sequence is TGTGCCAGCAGCGTAGGCGGGGGGTCTACCAATGAGCAGTTCTTC. It encodes CASSVGGGSTNEQFF. J is TRBJ2-1 and V is TRBV9; 8 nucleotides align to TRBD2. The CDR3 covers 15 residues. V was clipped by 0 bases and J by 6 bases; unmatched bases: 5. Germline V lookup: CDR1 SGDLS, CDR2 YYNGEE.

V and J are TRBV7-2 and TRBJ2-1; D tentatively fits TRBD1 or TRBD2 (6 bases each). The CDR3 is 16 amino acids. Between the trimmed V and J ends, which lost 3 bases and 0 bases, there was a span of 12 bases. Germline values: CDR1 SGHTA, CDR2 FQGNSA. The CDR3 protein is CASSLSGANSYNEQFF. The CDR3 DNA is TGTGCCAGCAGCTTGTCGGGGGCGAACTCCTACAATGAGCAGTTCTTC.

The V gene is TRBV4-1, the J gene TRBJ1-6; D not resolved. The V end lost 1 base, the J end lost 3 bases, and 16 bases lay between the germline ends. The germline CDR1 and CDR2 sequences are MGHRA and YSYEKL. The CDR3 runs to 18 residues. CDR3 sequence: CASSQVPRDGNYNSPLHF. CDR3 nucleotide sequence: TGCGCCAGCAGCCAAGTGCCCCGCGACGGAAACTATAATTCACCCCTCCACTTT.

In the case of this clonotype: Sequence at one end of the junction differs from germline and may be a read error. The chain has TRBV20-1 and TRBJ2-1, with unresolved D. This CDR3 has 13 amino acids. The germline CDR1 and CDR2 sequences are DFQATT and SNEGSKA (reference sequence). Written as DNA, the CDR3 is TGCAGTGCCAACAGTGAGACCTACGATGAGCAGTTCTTC. Translated, it gives CSANSETYDEQFF.

V is TRBV9 and J is TRBJ2-3; D is uncertain. Germline CDR1 is SGDLS and CDR2 is YYNGEE. The V end was cut by 3 bases, the J end by 5 bases, with 19 bases between. There are 16 residues in the CDR3. CDR3 in DNA: TGTGCCAGCAGCGCCCGGTCGGCCCTACCGGTAGATACGCAGTATTTT. Translation: CASSARSALPVDTQYF.

This clonotype has just one count. The chain joins TRBV6-5 to TRBJ2-6; 7 nucleotides match TRBD1. The V gene's germline CDR1 is MNHEY and CDR2 SVGAGI. The CDR3 contains 21 residues. Unmatched junction bases numbered 21, after V lost 7 bases and J lost 0 bases. As DNA, the CDR3 is TGTGCCAGCATTTTCCCAACCTTGGGACAGCACCTCAGCTCTGGGGCCAACGTCCTGACTTTC. It yields the protein CASIFPTLGQHLSSGANVLTF.

The table lists this clonotype with a count of one. The gene calls are TRBV9 and TRBJ1-2, with D possibly TRBD1 on 6 matching bases. Germline CDR1 reads SGDLS; CDR2 reads YYNGEE. CDR3 length: 11 residues. Between the trimmed V and J ends, which lost 6 bases and 6 bases, there was a span of 9 bases. CDR3 DNA sequence: TGTGCCAGCAAAAGGGGGAATGGCTACACCTTC. Protein sequence: CASKRGNGYTF. The entire variable domain, with the rest obtained from reference TRBV9 and TRBJ1-2, is as follows: DSGVTQTPKHLITATGQRVTLRCSPRSGDLSVYWYQQSLDQGLQFLIQYYNGEERAKGNILERFSAQQFPDLHSELNLSSLELGDSALYFCASKRGNGYTFGSGTRLTVV.

The V gene is TRBV4-3, the J gene TRBJ2-3; D unclear. V was cut by 1 base and J by 4 bases, with 9 bases left in between. The CDR3 has 14 amino acids. CDR1 and CDR2 (germline): LGHNA, YSLEER. The CDR3, as DNA: TGCGCCAGCAGCCAAGGGGAAGGAGCAGATACGCAGTATTTT. Its translation is CASSQGEGADTQYF.